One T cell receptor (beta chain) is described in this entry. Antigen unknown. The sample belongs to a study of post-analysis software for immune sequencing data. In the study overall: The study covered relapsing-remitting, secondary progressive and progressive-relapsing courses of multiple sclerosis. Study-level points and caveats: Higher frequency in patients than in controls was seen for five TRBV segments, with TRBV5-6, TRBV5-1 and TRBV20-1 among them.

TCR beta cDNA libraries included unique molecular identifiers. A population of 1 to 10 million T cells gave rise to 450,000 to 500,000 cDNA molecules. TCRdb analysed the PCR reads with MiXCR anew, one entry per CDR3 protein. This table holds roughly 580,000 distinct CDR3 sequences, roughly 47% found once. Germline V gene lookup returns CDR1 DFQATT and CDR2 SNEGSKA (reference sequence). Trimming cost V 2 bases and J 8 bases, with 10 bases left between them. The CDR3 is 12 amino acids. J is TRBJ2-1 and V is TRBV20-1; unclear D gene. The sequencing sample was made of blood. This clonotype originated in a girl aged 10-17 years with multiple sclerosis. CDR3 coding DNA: TGCAGTGCTAGACTGTTAGAGGATGAGCAGTTCTTC. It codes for CSARLLEDEQFF.